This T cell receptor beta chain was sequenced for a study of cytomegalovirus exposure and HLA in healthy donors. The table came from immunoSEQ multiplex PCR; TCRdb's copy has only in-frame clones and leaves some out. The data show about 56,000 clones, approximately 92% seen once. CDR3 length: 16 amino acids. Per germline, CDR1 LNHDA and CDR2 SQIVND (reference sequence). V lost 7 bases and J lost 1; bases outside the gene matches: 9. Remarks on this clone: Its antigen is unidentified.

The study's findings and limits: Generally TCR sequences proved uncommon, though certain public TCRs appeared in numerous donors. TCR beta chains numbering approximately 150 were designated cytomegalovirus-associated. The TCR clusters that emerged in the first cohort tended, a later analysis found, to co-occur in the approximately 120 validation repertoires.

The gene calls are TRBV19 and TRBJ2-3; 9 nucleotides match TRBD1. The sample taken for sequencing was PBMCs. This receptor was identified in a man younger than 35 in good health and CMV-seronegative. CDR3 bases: TGTGCCAGTAACCAGCGGGGACAGGGCGGCACAGATACGCAGTATTTT. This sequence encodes CASNQRGQGGTDTQYF.